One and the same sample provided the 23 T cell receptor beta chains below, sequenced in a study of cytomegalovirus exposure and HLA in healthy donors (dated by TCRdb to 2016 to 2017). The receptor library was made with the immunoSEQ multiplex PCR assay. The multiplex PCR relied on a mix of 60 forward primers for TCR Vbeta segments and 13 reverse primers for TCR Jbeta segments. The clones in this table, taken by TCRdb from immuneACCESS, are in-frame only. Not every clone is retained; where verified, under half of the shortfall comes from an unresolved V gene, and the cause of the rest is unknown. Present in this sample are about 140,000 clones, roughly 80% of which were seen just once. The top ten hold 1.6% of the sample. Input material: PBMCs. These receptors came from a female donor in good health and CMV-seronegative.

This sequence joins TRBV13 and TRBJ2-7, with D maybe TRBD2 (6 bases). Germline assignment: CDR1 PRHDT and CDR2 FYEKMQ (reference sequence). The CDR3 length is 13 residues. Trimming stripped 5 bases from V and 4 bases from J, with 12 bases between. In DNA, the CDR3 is TGTGCCAGCAGCCCCTCGGGAGTTTACGAGCAGTACTTC. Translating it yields CASSPSGVYEQYF.

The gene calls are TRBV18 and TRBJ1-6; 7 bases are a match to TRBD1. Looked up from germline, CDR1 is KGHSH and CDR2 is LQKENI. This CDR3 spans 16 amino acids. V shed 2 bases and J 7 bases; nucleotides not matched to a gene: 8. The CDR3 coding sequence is TGTGCCAGCTCACCATCGACAGGGTGGCACAATTCACCCCTCCACTTT. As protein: CASSPSTGWHNSPLHF.

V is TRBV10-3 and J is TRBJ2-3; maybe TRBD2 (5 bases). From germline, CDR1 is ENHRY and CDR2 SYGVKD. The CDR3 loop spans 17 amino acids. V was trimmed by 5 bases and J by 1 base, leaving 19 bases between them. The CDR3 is CAISPLSGNRGTDTQYF. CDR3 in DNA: TGTGCCATCAGTCCCCTGAGCGGTAATCGGGGCACAGATACGCAGTATTTT.

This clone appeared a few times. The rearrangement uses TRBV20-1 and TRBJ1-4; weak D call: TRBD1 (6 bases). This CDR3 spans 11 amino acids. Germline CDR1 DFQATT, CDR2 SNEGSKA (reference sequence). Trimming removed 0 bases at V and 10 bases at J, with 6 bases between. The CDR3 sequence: CSAREGGKLFF. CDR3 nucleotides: TGCAGTGCTAGAGAAGGGGGAAAACTGTTTTTT.

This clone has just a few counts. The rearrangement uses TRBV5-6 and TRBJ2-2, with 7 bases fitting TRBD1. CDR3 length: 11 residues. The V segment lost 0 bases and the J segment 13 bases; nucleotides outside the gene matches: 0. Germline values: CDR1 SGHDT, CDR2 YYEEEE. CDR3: CASSLGDRLFF. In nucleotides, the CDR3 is TGTGCCAGCAGCTTGGGGGACAGGCTGTTTTTT.

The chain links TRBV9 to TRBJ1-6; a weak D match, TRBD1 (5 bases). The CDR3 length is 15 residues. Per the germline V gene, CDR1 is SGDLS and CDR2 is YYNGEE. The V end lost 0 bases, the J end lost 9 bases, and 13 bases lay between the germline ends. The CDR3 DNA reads TGTGCCAGCAGCGTAGCTCCGGGGGGATCTTCACCCCTCCACTTT. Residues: CASSVAPGGSSPLHF.

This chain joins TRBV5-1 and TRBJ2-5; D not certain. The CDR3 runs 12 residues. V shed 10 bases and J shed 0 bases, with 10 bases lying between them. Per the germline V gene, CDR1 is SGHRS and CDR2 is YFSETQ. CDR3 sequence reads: CAPRWYQETQYF. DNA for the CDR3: TGCGCCCCCCGGTGGTACCAAGAGACCCAGTACTTC.

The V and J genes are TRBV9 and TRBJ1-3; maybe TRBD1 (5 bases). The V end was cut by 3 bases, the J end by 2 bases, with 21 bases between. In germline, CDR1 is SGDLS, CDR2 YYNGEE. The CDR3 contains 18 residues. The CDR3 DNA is TGTGCCAGCAGCGGATGGTTACCAGGGTCTAGGACTGGAAACACCATATATTTT. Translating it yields CASSGWLPGSRTGNTIYF.

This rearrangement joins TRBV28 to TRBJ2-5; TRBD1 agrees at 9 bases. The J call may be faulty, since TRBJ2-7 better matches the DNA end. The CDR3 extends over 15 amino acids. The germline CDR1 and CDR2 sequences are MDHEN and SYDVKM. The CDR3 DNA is TGTGCCAGCTCGGGGACAGGGTCCATATCCTACGAGCAGTACTTC. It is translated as CASSGTGSISYEQYF.

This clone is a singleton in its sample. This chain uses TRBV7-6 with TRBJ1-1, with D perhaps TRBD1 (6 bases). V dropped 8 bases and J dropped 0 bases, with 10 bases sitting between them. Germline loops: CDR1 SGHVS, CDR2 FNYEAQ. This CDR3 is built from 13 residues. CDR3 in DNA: TGTGCCAGCGGGGGCAGCATGAACACTGAAGCTTTCTTT. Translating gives CASGGSMNTEAFF.

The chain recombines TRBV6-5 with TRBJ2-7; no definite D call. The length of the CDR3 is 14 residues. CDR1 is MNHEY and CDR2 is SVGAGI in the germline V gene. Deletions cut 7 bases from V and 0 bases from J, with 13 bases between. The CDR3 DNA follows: TGTGCCAGCACCGAATCCTACGGCTCCTACGAGCAGTACTTC. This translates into CASTESYGSYEQYF.

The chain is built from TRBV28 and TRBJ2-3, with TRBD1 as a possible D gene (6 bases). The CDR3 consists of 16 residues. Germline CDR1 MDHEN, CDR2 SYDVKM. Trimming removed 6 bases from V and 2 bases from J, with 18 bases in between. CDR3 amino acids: CASSPDRFGITDTQYF. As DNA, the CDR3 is TGTGCCAGCAGCCCTGACAGGTTCGGGATCACAGATACGCAGTATTTT.

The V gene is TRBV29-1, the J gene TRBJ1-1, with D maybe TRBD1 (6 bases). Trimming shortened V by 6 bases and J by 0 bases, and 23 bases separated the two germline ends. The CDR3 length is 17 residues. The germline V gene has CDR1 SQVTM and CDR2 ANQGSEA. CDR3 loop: CSVRPGGPAFMNTEAFF. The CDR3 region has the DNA TGCAGCGTCCGGCCGGGGGGCCCAGCCTTTATGAACACTGAAGCTTTCTTT.

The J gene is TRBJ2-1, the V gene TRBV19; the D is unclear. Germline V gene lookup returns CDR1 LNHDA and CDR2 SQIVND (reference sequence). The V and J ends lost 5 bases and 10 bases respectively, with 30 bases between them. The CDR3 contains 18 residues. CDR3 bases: TGTGCCAGTAGTGTACGTGGTGAGAGGAAATTTTTAAAGAGGGAGCAGTTCTTC. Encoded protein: CASSVRGERKFLKREQFF.

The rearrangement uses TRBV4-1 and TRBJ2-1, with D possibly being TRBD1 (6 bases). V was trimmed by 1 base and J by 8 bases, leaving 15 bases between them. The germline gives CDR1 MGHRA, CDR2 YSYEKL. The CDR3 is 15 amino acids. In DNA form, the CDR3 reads TGCGCCAGCAGCCAAGTCGCCCCTGGGGGCGATGAGCAGTTCTTC. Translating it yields CASSQVAPGGDEQFF.

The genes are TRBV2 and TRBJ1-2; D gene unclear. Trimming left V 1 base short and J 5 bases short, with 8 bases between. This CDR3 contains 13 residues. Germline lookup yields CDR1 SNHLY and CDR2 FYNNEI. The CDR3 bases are TGTGCCAGCAGTGAAGGGCCTCAATATGGCTACACCTTC. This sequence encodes CASSEGPQYGYTF.

This chain's CDR3 is CASSLAYRQNTEAFF. Here the CDR3 DNA reads TGTGCCAGCAGCTTAGCGTACAGACAAAACACTGAAGCTTTCTTT. The gene calls are TRBV7-2 and TRBJ1-1; D call uncertain. Between the trimmed V and J ends, which lost 0 bases and 2 bases, there was a span of 10 bases. The germline V gene has CDR1 SGHTA and CDR2 FQGNSA. The CDR3 runs 15 residues.

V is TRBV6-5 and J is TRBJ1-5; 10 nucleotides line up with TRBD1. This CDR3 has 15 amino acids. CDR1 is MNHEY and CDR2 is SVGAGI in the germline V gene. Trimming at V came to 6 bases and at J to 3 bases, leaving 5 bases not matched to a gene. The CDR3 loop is CASRLGTGDNQPQHF. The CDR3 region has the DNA TGTGCCAGCAGACTCGGGACAGGGGACAATCAGCCCCAGCATTTT.

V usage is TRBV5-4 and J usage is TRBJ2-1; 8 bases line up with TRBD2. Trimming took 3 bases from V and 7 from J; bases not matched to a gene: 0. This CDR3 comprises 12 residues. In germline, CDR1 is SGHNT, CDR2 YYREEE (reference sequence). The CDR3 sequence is CASSSGGNEQFF. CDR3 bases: TGTGCCAGCAGCTCGGGAGGGAATGAGCAGTTCTTC. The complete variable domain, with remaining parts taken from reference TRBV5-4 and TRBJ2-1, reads ETGVTQSPTHLIKTRGQQVTLRCSSQSGHNTVSWYQQALGQGPQFIFQYYREEENGRGNFPPRFSGLQFPNYSSELNVNALELDDSALYLCASSSGGNEQFFGPGTRLTVL.

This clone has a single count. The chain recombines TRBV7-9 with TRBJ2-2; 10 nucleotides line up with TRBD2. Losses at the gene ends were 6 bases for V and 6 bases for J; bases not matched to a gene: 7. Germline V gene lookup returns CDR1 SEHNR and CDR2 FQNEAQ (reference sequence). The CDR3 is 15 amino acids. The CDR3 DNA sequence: TGTGCCAGCAGACTGGCCAGCGGGGGGGCCGGGGAGCTGTTTTTT. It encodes CASRLASGGAGELFF.

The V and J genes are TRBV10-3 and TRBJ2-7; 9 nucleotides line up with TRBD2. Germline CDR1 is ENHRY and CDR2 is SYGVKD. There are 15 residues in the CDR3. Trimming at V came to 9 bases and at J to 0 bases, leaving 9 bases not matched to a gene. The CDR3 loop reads CAIRTSDTSSYEQYF. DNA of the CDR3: TGTGCCATAAGGACTAGCGACACGTCCTCCTACGAGCAGTACTTC.

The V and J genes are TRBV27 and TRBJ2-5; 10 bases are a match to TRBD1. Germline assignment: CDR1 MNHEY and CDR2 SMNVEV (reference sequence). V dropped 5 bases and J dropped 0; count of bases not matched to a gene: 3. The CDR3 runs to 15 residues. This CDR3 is CASSTTGGYQETQYF. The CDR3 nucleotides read TGTGCCAGCAGTACGACAGGGGGCTACCAAGAGACCCAGTACTTC.

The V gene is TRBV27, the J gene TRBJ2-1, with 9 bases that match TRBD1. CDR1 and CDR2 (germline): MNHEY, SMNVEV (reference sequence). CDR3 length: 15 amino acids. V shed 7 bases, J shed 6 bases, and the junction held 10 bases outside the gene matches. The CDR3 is CASTPGGTGTNEQFF. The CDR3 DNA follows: TGTGCCAGCACCCCCGGCGGGACAGGGACCAATGAGCAGTTCTTC.